This T cell receptor beta chain was captured by sequencing in a study of T cells after yellow fever vaccination. Germline CDR1 is MDHEN and CDR2 is SYDVKM. With 8 bases removed from V and 0 bases from J, the gap between germline ends came to 10 bases. The CDR3 runs to 13 residues. TCRdb reprocessed the 5' RACE reads with MiXCR, giving one entry per CDR3 protein. This sample has roughly 45,000 distinct CDR3 sequences; more than 6% occur once, and the top ten carry 8.5% to 12%. The sample here was PBMCs, either bulk or a sorted T-cell subset (CD4+, CD8+, memory, or dextramer-sorted; not recorded which), taken 45 days after the yellow fever booster vaccination. This chain uses TRBV28 with TRBJ2-5; D is unresolved. The receptor's source is a man aged 25-40 years who received the YFV17D yellow fever vaccine. The CDR3 protein is CASVAEYQETQYF. In nucleotides, the CDR3 is TGTGCCAGCGTGGCGGAATACCAAGAGACCCAGTACTTC.